Listed below are T cell receptor beta chains from one sample, sequenced in a study of T-cell reconstitution after alpha-beta-depleted transplantation in children. TCRdb processed the PCR reads anew with MiXCR; each CDR3 protein has one entry. The sample comprises 500,000 to 600,000 distinct CDR3 sequences, approximately 20% of which are singletons, and less than 4% rests with the top ten. The sample was PBMCs from the stem cell graft donor, taken from the stem cell graft. Receptors originate from a human donor who donated a stem cell graft to a child with acute lymphoblastic leukemia. Both conserved end residues are part of each CDR3. A D gene is named only where the DNA matches it firmly. Clone size appears in some rows only: once, few, many, or a class for an expanded clone.

>TRBJ2-7|TRBV5-1|TRBD2|few
TGCGCCAGCAGCTTGGGGATGTATAGCGGGAGAGGCGAGCAGTACTTC
CASSLGMYSGRGEQYF
>TRBJ2-2|TRBV14|NA|NA
TGTGCCAGCAGCCGTCGATCTGGGAACACCGGGGAGCTGTTTTTT
CASSRRSGNTGELFF
>TRBJ2-7|TRBV7-6|NA|NA
TGTGCCAGCAGCCAGCGGGACAACGAGCAGTACTTC
CASSQRDNEQYF
>TRBJ2-7|TRBV5-6|TRBD2|NA
TGTGCCAGCAGCCCACTAGCGGGAGGTCTCTACGAGCAGTACTTC
CASSPLAGGLYEQYF
>TRBJ2-1|TRBV12-3/TRBV12-4|TRBD2|NA
TGTGCCAGCAGTCCCCCCCCAGCGGGAGGGGTCTACAATGAGCAGTTCTTC
CASSPPPAGGVYNEQFF
>TRBJ2-1|TRBV3-1|TRBD2|once
TGTGCCAGCAGCCACCGGACTAGCGGGAGCTCCTACAATGAGCACTTCTTC
CASSHRTSGSSYNEHFF
>TRBJ2-1|TRBV7-3|TRBD2|NA
TGTGCCAGCAGCTTAGAGCTAGCGGGTGGGGTCAATGAGCAGTTCTTC
CASSLELAGGVNEQFF
>TRBJ2-1|TRBV7-9|TRBD2|NA
TGTGCCAGCAGCTCGGCTAGCGGGAGGCACAATGAGCAGTTCTTC
CASSSASGRHNEQFF
>TRBJ2-5|TRBV7-2|NA|few
TGTGCCAGCAGACCCTTCCCCCGGGGATGGACCCAGTACTTC
CASRPFPRGWTQYF
>TRBJ2-5|TRBV9|TRBD1|NA
TGTGCCAGCAGCGTAGGTAGATTCGGGACAGGGCAAGAGACCCAGTACTTC
CASSVGRFGTGQETQYF
>TRBJ1-4|TRBV2|NA|NA
TGTGCCAGCAGTTATCACGCAACTAATGAAAAACTGTTTTTT
CASSYHATNEKLFF
>TRBJ2-7|TRBV5-1|NA|few
TGCGCCAGCAGTAAATCGAACTACGAGCAGTACTTC
CASSKSNYEQYF
>TRBJ1-4|TRBV15|NA|NA
TGTGCCACCAGCTGGGGGGGCGGTGAAAAACTGTTTTTT
CATSWGGGEKLFF
>TRBJ2-2|TRBV29-1|TRBD1|NA
TGCAGCGTTTCCCGGACAGGCGCAAACACCGGGGAGCTGTTTTTT
CSVSRTGANTGELFF
>TRBJ1-4|TRBV2|NA|NA
TGTGCCAGCAGTGAGACGAGGGGGGGCAATGAAAAACTGTTTTTT
CASSETRGGNEKLFF
>TRBJ2-5|TRBV5-1|NA|once
TGCGCCAGCAGCTTGGGGGGAGCGGCGGAGACCAAGTACTTC
CASSLGGAAETKYF
>TRBJ1-2|TRBV30|NA|NA
TGTGCCTGGAGTGGATCAGGGTCGTTCACCTTC
CAWSGSGSFTF
>TRBJ2-3|TRBV12-3/TRBV12-4|NA|few
TGTGCCAGCAGTTTAGTAGAAAGCACAGATACGCAGTATTTT
CASSLVESTDTQYF
>TRBJ1-1|TRBV20-1|NA|few
TGCAGTGCTAGAGATTACCAGGGATTAGGGACTGAAGCTTTCTTT
CSARDYQGLGTEAFF
>TRBJ2-1|TRBV6-2/TRBV6-3|TRBD1|NA
TGTGCCAGCAGTTACAAGGGACAGGGACTCGATGAGCAGTTCTTC
CASSYKGQGLDEQFF
>TRBJ2-2|TRBV6-1|NA|NA
TGTGCCAGCAGCGGACTACCCACCGGGGAGCTGTTTTTT
CASSGLPTGELFF
>TRBJ1-3|TRBV5-6|NA|few
TGTGCCAGCAGCTCTTTACCGCAGGACACCATATATTTT
CASSSLPQDTIYF
>TRBJ2-1|TRBV4-2|NA|few
TGTGCCAGCAGCCACCTCATGGATGAGCAGTTCTTC
CASSHLMDEQFF
>TRBJ2-5|TRBV29-1|TRBD2|few
TGCAGCGTTGAAGAACAGACTAGCACTACGGAGGAGACCCAGTACTTC
CSVEEQTSTTEETQYF
>TRBJ2-7|TRBV10-2|NA|NA
TGCGCCAGCAAGTCCTGGGCAGAGAGCTCCTACGAGCAGTACTTC
CASKSWAESSYEQYF
>TRBJ2-2|TRBV5-1|NA|NA
TGCGCCAGCAGCTTGGATGGGAGAAGTAACGGGGAGCTGTTTTTT
CASSLDGRSNGELFF
>TRBJ2-5|TRBV10-2|TRBD2|NA
TGCGCCAGCAGTGAGCCGGCGGGAGGCGACCAAGAGACCCAGTACTTC
CASSEPAGGDQETQYF
>TRBJ2-7|TRBV27|TRBD1|NA
TGTGCCAGCCGAACGATTGTTGGGACAGCTTCCTACGAGCAGTACTTC
CASRTIVGTASYEQYF
>TRBJ2-1|TRBV5-1|NA|NA
TGCGCCAGCAGACTGGGACTTAATGAGCAGTTCTTC
CASRLGLNEQFF
>TRBJ2-2|TRBV12-3/TRBV12-4|TRBD2|many
TGTGCCAGCAGTCCTCCTAGCGGGAGAAGATCCGGGGAGCTGTTTTTT
CASSPPSGRRSGELFF
>TRBJ2-2|TRBV9|NA|NA
TGTGCCAGCAGCGTAGACCCCACCGGGGAGCTGTTTTTT
CASSVDPTGELFF
>TRBJ2-7|TRBV5-1|NA|few
TGCGCCAGCGCGGATGGGCACTACGAGCAGTACTTC
CASADGHYEQYF
>TRBJ2-1|TRBV18|NA|NA
TGTGCCAGCTCACCACAAAGGGGCAGGGCGTCTCACAACGAGCAGTTCTTC
CASSPQRGRASHNEQFF
>TRBJ1-3|TRBV19|NA|NA
TGTGCCAGTAGTATTCCAGGGGACACCATATATTTT
CASSIPGDTIYF
>TRBJ2-1|TRBV7-9|TRBD2|few
TGTGCCAGCAGCTTTCCTACTAGCGGTGACTACAATGAGCAGTTCTTC
CASSFPTSGDYNEQFF
>TRBJ2-2|TRBV5-1|NA|NA
TGCGCCAGCAGCCTCCGGCGGTGGGAGCTGTTTTTT
CASSLRRWELFF